The count of the clone carrying this T cell receptor beta chain is one. Trimming took 1 base from V and 6 from J; bases not matched to a gene: 6. Germline V gives CDR1 SNHLY, CDR2 FYNNEI. The CDR3 covers 14 residues. These data come from a study of control samples from healthy donors and cancer patients. Measured with immunoSEQ multiplex PCR; TCRdb has only the in-frame clones, and not every one. The sample holds roughly 130,000 clones, about 88% seen once. The receptor comes from a man in his fifties or sixties in good health. This rearrangement joins TRBV2 to TRBJ2-7, with 7 bases matching TRBD1. Specimen: blood. CDR3 region: CASSEGDRLGEQYF. In DNA form, the CDR3 reads TGTGCCAGCAGTGAAGGGGACAGATTGGGCGAGCAGTACTTC.